This T cell receptor (beta chain) was found in a study of cytomegalovirus exposure and HLA in healthy donors. Findings of the study overall: For most subjects, TCR beta sequences were reported to predict HLA-A and HLA-B alleles with accuracy. In an earlier analysis, productive rearrangement rates for most beta V segments clustered near 87% or 30%. Analyzed later, most CMV-associated TCR beta chains appeared HLA-restricted.

This CDR3 comprises 15 residues. Trimming removed 5 bases from V and 0 bases from J; junction bases left unmatched: 5. Germline V gene sequence: CDR1 SGHRS, CDR2 YFSETQ. A note on this clone: The antigen is undetermined.

Primers: 60 Vbeta forward and 13 Jbeta reverse. Authors' processing steps: About 83 million unique TCR beta chains, 9.5 million to 14 million shared, were counted in a later analysis. The repertoire was sequenced with immunoSEQ multiplex PCR; TCRdb's copy has only in-frame clones and lacks some. D and trimming come from the DNA, and the V and J calls and clone size come from that table. The table has roughly 190,000 clones, about 69% seen once; the top ten hold 4.5% to 5.5%. Sequencing was done on a sample of PBMCs. This chain joins TRBV5-1 and TRBJ2-1, with TRBD2 identical over 7 bases. The sequence was collected from a man aged 30 to 39 in good health and CMV-seropositive. The DNA for the CDR3 is TGCGCCAGCAGAACCTTAGCGGGCTCCTACAATGAGCAGTTCTTC. Its protein is CASRTLAGSYNEQFF.